What follows is one T cell receptor beta chain and its context. This clonotype was observed a few times. The clone's antigen remains unknown. Per-base qualities were not stored, and no clone one base away is much larger. The TCR beta CDR3 regions were amplified from the RNA transcripts. The TCR CDR3 was subjected to a first round of RT-PCR using the HTBI primer set and the Qiagen OneStep RT-PCR kit. A second multiplex PCR round built the libraries, followed by size selection and purification. Libraries were sequenced paired-end with 100 bp reads on an Illumina HiSeq2000. The authors processed their data as follows. SOAPnuke was used to process the raw data, throwing out any read that contained adapters or uncalled bases, had a mean Phred below 15, or lacked an exact constant-primer or identifier match. High-quality paired reads were merged using COPE v1.2.5, and each unique nucleotide sequence was defined as a clonotype. MiTCR v1.1 was used to align clonotypes to the IMGT TRBV, TRBD and TRBJ reference segments. The analysis was restricted to V-J combinations with a frequency above 0.0001, which together covered 99% to 99.2% of the repertoires. The TCS score was defined as the ratio of F50 (clonal expansion) to E x V (chaos), calculated using BLOSUM62-based TCRdist between CDR3 peptides within each V-J. Welch's t-statistics and random forest reduced fewer than 600 V-J features to 13, which were used in a naive Bayes classifier (R e1071). TCRdb's own reprocessing of the public reads used fastp at Q25 and MiXCR and kept productive beta chains. Each CDR3 protein appears once, grouped with its most common genes and DNA. The V and J calls and clone size come from TCRdb's table, not from the authors' own analysis. For this sample the table gives about half a million distinct CDR3 sequences, of which approximately 22% were detected only once. The ten largest clones represent about 53% of the sample.

The germline V gene (reference sequence) sets CDR1 to SEHNR and CDR2 to FQNEAQ. V was cut back by 5 bases and J by 5 bases, leaving a gap of 15 bases between them. The CDR3 runs 14 amino acids, cysteine and phenylalanine included. Only the CDR3 part of the read is kept: 42 bases, read in frame from the first base. This record comes from a study of T cells in Graves' hyperthyroidism and ophthalmopathy (dated by TCRdb to between 2018 and 2020). For the wider study: Peripheral blood was collected at initial diagnosis, before any treatment. TCR V-J signatures able to tell the groups apart were searched for in a discovery cohort of 95 to 100 patients, of whom 43 had Graves' ophthalmopathy and 57 had stable Graves' hyperthyroidism. An independent validation cohort of around 19 hyperthyroidism patients and 15 or so patients who later progressed to ophthalmopathy tested prospective prediction of ophthalmopathy. For training and testing, the roughly 93 patients in the discovery cohort were randomly divided in a 7:3 ratio. Thyroid tissue and blood T-cell repertoires from more than five Graves' hyperthyroidism patients were also compared in the study. Following sampling, methimazole starting at 30 mg daily was given to hyperthyroidism patients, and high-dose intravenous methylprednisolone was given to ophthalmopathy patients. The paper describes TCR Vbeta CDR3 sequencing of 135 peripheral blood samples, made up of some 40 ophthalmopathy patients, approximately 76 hyperthyroidism patients and 17 progressor patients. The study at large found these results: A 13 V-J signature model separated ophthalmopathy from stable hyperthyroidism, with roughly 88% sensitivity and roughly 82% specificity in cross-validation and 80%/75% in testing. Most expanded thyroid clonotypes (frequency above 0.001) were also detected in blood, suggesting blood repertoires may reflect thyroid immune responses. Sample size was not statistically predetermined, and blinding of investigators to group allocation was not performed. In validation, progression to ophthalmopathy was predicted by the model with almost 71% sensitivity and 72% to 80% specificity, a median of roughly 6 months before onset.

Ophthalmopathy patients had moderately to severely active disease, with a Clinical Activity Score of 3 or more, a NOSPECS grade of 4 or more, and a disease duration of less than 3 months. Patients with uncontrolled infections, other autoimmune diseases, pregnancy or lactation were excluded. Clinical symptoms, serum thyroxine and TRAb, thyroid ultrasound, and orbital computed tomography formed the basis for the diagnoses. Ficoll-Paque density gradient centrifugation was used to isolate PBMCs from approximately 10 ml of fresh peripheral blood. Total RNA was extracted with Trizol reagent, and quality was checked on an Agilent 2100 Bioanalyzer.

The rearranged segments are TRBV7-9 and TRBJ2-5, and the D gene may be TRBD2, 6 bases matching. Sequencing was done on a sample of blood. The sequence came from a woman between 65 and 79 years old with Graves' ophthalmopathy. The CDR3 loop reads CASSTELAVETQYF. The nucleotides read TGTGCCAGCAGCACCGAACTAGCAGTCGAGACCCAGTACTTC.